This TCR beta chain came from a study of cytomegalovirus exposure and HLA in healthy donors. As for the donors, each was a healthy bone marrow donor. Nominal health characterized the donors when sampled, though unrecorded immune exposures were likely. With regard to this clone: No antigen is known for it.

60 Vbeta and 13 Jbeta primers were used in PCR. This table comes from immunoSEQ multiplex PCR, and its TCRdb copy is limited to in-frame clones, with some not included. The sample has around 130,000 clones, roughly 70% seen once; the top ten hold approximately 2.1%. CDR1 SGHNT and CDR2 YYREEE come from the germline V gene (reference sequence). The J segment lost 8 bases and the V segment lost 2 bases, leaving 16 bases of the junction unmatched. This CDR3 has 17 residues. Study outcomes and limitations: Several of the most significant clusters were apparently associated with common viral pathogens in a later analysis. For most TCR beta V segments, an earlier analysis put the productive rate at about 87% or about 30% of the time.

The chain joins TRBV5-4 to TRBJ2-1, with TRBD2 matching over 7 bases. The sample was PBMCs. The receptor comes from a middle-aged woman in good health and CMV-seropositive. The CDR3 bases are TGTGCCAGCAGCTTTTTGGCGAGGGGCGGGAGTTTGGATGAGCAGTTCTTC. This gives the protein CASSFLARGGSLDEQFF.